The T cell receptor beta chain described here comes from a study of blood T cell repertoires in COVID-19. Clones were sequenced by immunoSEQ multiplex PCR, and TCRdb holds only the in-frame ones, with some missing. The top ten hold 8.9% of the sample, which has 140,000 to 150,000 clones, less than 90% seen once. J was trimmed by 3 bases and V by 6 bases; bases with no gene match: 2. The CDR3 extends over 14 amino acids. Germline CDR1 and CDR2: SGHAT and FQDESV (reference sequence). The sequence was collected from a man under 40 with COVID-19, enrolled during active disease. The J gene is TRBJ2-7, the V gene TRBV11-1; 13 bases map to TRBD2. Material for sequencing was peripheral blood. The CDR3 sequence: CASRWTSGSYEQYF. The CDR3 DNA is TGTGCCAGCAGATGGACTAGCGGGAGCTACGAGCAGTACTTC.